This TCR beta chain is from a study of shared clonotypes between healthy human individuals. Study as a whole: Three plates were used per donor for CD4 naive, three for CD4 memory, two for CD8 naive and one for CD8 memory. Study-wide results and limits: Larger estimated richness was generally recorded for naive subsets relative to memory subsets.

A single count supports this clone. Its antigen is unknown. Distinct nucleotide sequences in the sample also encode this CDR3. CDR3 length: 15 amino acids. V was trimmed by 5 bases and J by 0 bases, leaving 13 bases between them. CDR1 is SGHTA, CDR2 FQGNSA, per germline. This table comes from immunoSEQ multiplex PCR, and its TCRdb copy is limited to in-frame clones, with some not included. The table lists about 2 million clones, about 95% of them singletons. Both subsets, CD45RA+ naive and CD45RA-negative memory, were split from the CD4+ cells. The material sequenced was naive CD4+ T cells sorted from blood. Stated subset: CD45RA+ positively selected. The TCR comes from a man aged 18 to 30 in good health. The chain has TRBV7-2 and TRBJ1-2; D unclear. DNA for the CDR3: TGTGCCAGCAGCCCAGAGACGGGTTCTAACTATGGCTACACCTTC. It codes for CASSPETGSNYGYTF.